This T cell receptor beta chain was profiled in a study of long-term antiretroviral therapy in people with HIV. Across the study: There is a gap of about a decade between the earliest samples and the later 2015 immediate-ART recommendation.

Version v3.0 of the immunoSEQ assay ran at survey level. Per-sample TRB depth target: roughly 35,000-50,000 T-cell genomes. Only in-frame clones appear in the TCRdb table, and some are missing; sequencing was by immunoSEQ multiplex PCR. The data show about 22,000 clones, approximately 86% seen once. V was pared by 0 bases and J by 0 bases, with 5 bases of the junction left unmatched. CDR3 length: 17 residues. CDR1 and CDR2 (germline): SGHDT, YYEEEE. Notes on the study in general: Researchers lacked any data on ART adherence, viral resistance or therapy changes.

In the case of this clone: Antigen: not known.

V and J are TRBV5-6 and TRBJ2-1; 8 bases agree with TRBD1. The sequence derives from a man between 60 and 75 years old with HIV. The sample in question was unsorted PBMCs, obtained 1.3 years after starting antiretroviral therapy. CDR3 sequence: CASSLGTGFGSYNEQFF. CDR3 sequence (DNA): TGTGCCAGCAGCTTGGGGACAGGGTTTGGCTCCTACAATGAGCAGTTCTTC.